One sample yielded the 28 T cell receptor beta chains listed below, sequenced in a study of post-analysis software for immune sequencing data. Findings and caveats of the study: Among roughly five TRBV segments more frequent in patients than controls were TRBV5-6, TRBV5-1 and TRBV20-1.

Antigen specificity for these receptors is unknown. cDNA libraries for TCR beta contained unique molecular identifiers. TCRdb itself ran the PCR reads through MiXCR, one entry per CDR3 protein. The sample lists hundreds of thousands of distinct CDR3 sequences, 25% to 30% occurring once. What was sequenced was blood. All receptors come from a girl aged 5 to 17 with multiple sclerosis.

The chain employs TRBV4-2 and TRBJ1-1; D gene unclear. V lost 0 bases and J lost 4, with 9 bases in between. This CDR3 region has 14 residues. CDR1 LGHNA and CDR2 YNFKEQ come from the germline V gene. CDR3 in DNA: TGTGCCAGCAGCCAAGATACGGTGGGCACTGAAGCTTTCTTT. Its protein is CASSQDTVGTEAFF.

V usage is TRBV4-3 and J usage is TRBJ2-6; no clear D. V shed 0 bases and J shed 4 bases, with 13 bases lying between them. The CDR3 totals 17 residues. Germline V gene data show CDR1 as LGHNA and CDR2 as YSLEER. The CDR3 DNA reads as TGCGCCAGCAGCCAAGACCCCCGCGGCCTCGGGGCCAACGTCCTGACTTTC. This gives the protein CASSQDPRGLGANVLTF.

This clonotype was counted only a few times. The V call is TRBV12-3 or TRBV12-4, the J call TRBJ1-1, with TRBD1 matching 8 bases. The CDR3 totals 15 residues. V lost 2 bases to trimming and J lost 2 bases; unmatched junction nucleotides: 4. CDR3 nucleotide sequence: TGTGCCAGCAGTTTAAGGACAGGGCCAAACACTGAAGCTTTCTTT. Its translation: CASSLRTGPNTEAFF.

This clonotype showed up just a few times. CDR3 sequence reads: CASSFPGTRNYEQYF. CDR3 in DNA: TGTGCCAGCAGCTTTCCCGGGACAAGAAACTACGAGCAGTACTTC. The V call is TRBV7-2, the J call TRBJ2-7; perhaps TRBD1 as D (6 bases). The CDR3 loop spans 15 amino acids. With 3 bases removed from V and 3 bases from J, the gap between germline ends came to 15 bases. CDR1 is SGHTA, CDR2 FQGNSA, per germline.

V and J are TRBV13 and TRBJ1-1; perhaps TRBD1 as D (6 bases). The germline gives CDR1 PRHDT, CDR2 FYEKMQ (reference sequence). The CDR3 has 12 residues. Trimming stripped 3 bases from V and 6 bases from J, with 8 bases between. The CDR3 is CASSFRGSEAFF. CDR3 nucleotide sequence: TGTGCCAGCAGCTTCAGGGGATCTGAAGCTTTCTTT.

The chain couples TRBV28 to TRBJ2-5; tentatively, D is TRBD2 (6 bases). The CDR3 covers 11 residues. V dropped 7 bases and J dropped 5 bases, with 8 bases sitting between them. Germline-derived CDR1 and CDR2 are MDHEN and SYDVKM. CDR3 protein: CASTSGETQYF. The CDR3 DNA sequence: TGTGCCAGCACCAGCGGGGAGACCCAGTACTTC.

This clonotype was detected only a few times. The rearrangement links TRBV29-1 to TRBJ1-2; tentatively, D is TRBD1 (6 bases). Germline CDR1 is SQVTM and CDR2 is ANQGSEA. Trimming took off 5 bases at V and 2 bases at J, with 6 bases between the two ends. The CDR3 length is 11 residues. CDR3 loop: CSVQGNYGYTF. The CDR3 bases are TGCAGCGTTCAGGGGAACTATGGCTACACCTTC.

The chain joins TRBV14 to TRBJ1-2, with D perhaps TRBD1 (6 bases). Trimming removed 3 bases from V and 5 bases from J, with 10 bases in between. CDR1 SGHDN and CDR2 FVKESK come from the germline V gene. There are 13 residues in the CDR3. CDR3 protein: CASSQAGVYGYTF. CDR3 sequence (DNA): TGTGCCAGCAGCCAGGCAGGGGTTTATGGCTACACCTTC.

This clonotype was seen more than once but under ten times. V usage is TRBV27 and J usage is TRBJ2-7; D not resolved. CDR1 is MNHEY, CDR2 SMNVEV, per germline (reference sequence). Trimming removed 5 bases at V and 0 bases at J, with 14 bases between. There are 15 residues in the CDR3. CDR3 sequence reads: CASSLTLAISYEQYF. The CDR3 coding sequence is TGTGCCAGCAGTCTAACTCTGGCGATCTCCTACGAGCAGTACTTC.

The table lists this clonotype with a few counts. V gene TRBV25-1 combines with J gene TRBJ1-2, with D perhaps matching TRBD1 (5 bases). Trimming took 1 base from V and 4 from J, leaving 10 bases between them. Germline CDR1 is MGHDK and CDR2 is SYGVNS. CDR3 length: 14 residues. Here the CDR3 reads CASSELGGAYGYTF. The CDR3 bases are TGTGCCAGCAGTGAATTAGGAGGGGCCTATGGCTACACCTTC.

The chain joins TRBV12-3 or TRBV12-4 to TRBJ1-4; 9 bases map to TRBD1. The junction had 8 bases not matched to a gene; V was cut back by 5 bases and J by 7 bases. The CDR3 has 15 residues. The CDR3 region has the DNA TGTGCCAGCAGTGCCCCGGGACAGGGAGGTGAAAAACTGTTTTTT. It codes for CASSAPGQGGEKLFF.

This clonotype was counted only a few times. The J gene is TRBJ2-2, the V gene TRBV6-1; 7 bases agree with TRBD1. CDR1 is MNHNS, CDR2 SASEGT, per germline. The ends lost 4 bases at V and 6 bases at J; junction bases unmatched: 5. The CDR3 contains 14 residues. CDR3 residues: CASSALTGSGELFF. CDR3 bases: TGTGCCAGCAGTGCACTGACAGGGTCCGGGGAGCTGTTTTTT.

The chain links TRBV5-5 to TRBJ1-1; D is undetermined. The CDR3 has 16 residues. V dropped 4 bases and J dropped 6 bases, with 22 bases sitting between them. Germline CDR1 and CDR2: SGHKS and YYEKEE (reference sequence). The CDR3 is CASSPEVGRATAEAFF. CDR3 sequence (DNA): TGTGCCAGCAGCCCGGAGGTAGGGCGCGCTACCGCTGAAGCTTTCTTT. The variable domain in full, completed from reference TRBV5-5 and TRBJ1-1, reads DAGVTQSPTHLIKTRGQQVTLRCSPISGHKSVSWYQQVLGQGPQFIFQYYEKEERGRGNFPDRFSARQFPNYSSELNVNALLLGDSALYLCASSPEVGRATAEAFFGQGTRLTVV.

In this sample, this clonotype turned up a few times. The chain is built from TRBV3-1 and TRBJ2-5; TRBD2 matches 15 bases. Germline CDR1 reads LGHDT; CDR2 reads YNNKEL (reference sequence). V shed 1 base, J shed 5 bases, and the junction held 2 bases outside the gene matches. This CDR3 comprises 16 residues. In DNA form, the CDR3 reads TGTGCCAGCAGCCAAGGGACTAGCGGGAGGGTTGAGACCCAGTACTTC. Amino acids: CASSQGTSGRVETQYF.

V is TRBV10-2 and J is TRBJ1-5; D possibly corresponds to TRBD1 (6 bases). This CDR3 comprises 16 residues. V lost 5 bases and J lost 3, with 17 bases in between. The germline V gene has CDR1 WSHSY and CDR2 SAAADI. CDR3 nucleotide sequence: TGCGCCAGCAGTCGAACTCGGGGGGGGCTCAATCAGCCCCAGCATTTT. Residues: CASSRTRGGLNQPQHF.

This clonotype showed up just a few times. The genes are TRBV7-2 and TRBJ2-1, with TRBD2 matching 9 bases. Germline CDR1 is SGHTA and CDR2 is FQGNSA. The CDR3 sequence is 13 residues long. V gave up 5 bases and J gave up 5 bases; unmatched junction bases: 1. The CDR3 DNA follows: TGTGCCAGCAGCAAGCGGGGGGACAATGAGCAGTTCTTC. Protein sequence: CASSKRGDNEQFF.

The chain uses TRBV12-3 or TRBV12-4 and TRBJ1-1; D perhaps matches TRBD1 (5 bases). The CDR3 spans 15 residues. Trimming removed 3 bases at V and 4 bases at J, with 15 bases between. DNA of the CDR3: TGTGCCAGCAGTTTCATTTGGGGGGGTAGCACTGAAGCTTTCTTT. It encodes CASSFIWGGSTEAFF.

The rearrangement links TRBV29-1 to TRBJ2-3, with TRBD2 matching 9 bases. CDR3 size: 14 residues. CDR1 and CDR2 (germline): SQVTM, ANQGSEA. J was trimmed by 8 bases and V by 6 bases; bases with no gene match: 12. CDR3 nucleotide sequence: TGCAGCGTCCTAGCGGGATACGGGGGTGGTACGCAGTATTTT. It specifies CSVLAGYGGGTQYF.

Worth noting for this clonotype: Sequence at one end of the junction differs from germline and may be a read error. The CDR3 DNA follows: TGTGCCAGCACCGTAGGGGGGGGACTAGCGGGCAATGAGCAGTTCTTC. This gives the protein CASTVGGGLAGNEQFF. The chain is built from TRBV9 and TRBJ2-1, with 12 bases identical to TRBD2. Germline V gene lookup returns CDR1 SGDLS and CDR2 YYNGEE. The CDR3 is 16 residues long.

The chain joins TRBV10-3 to TRBJ2-7, with TRBD2 matching over 7 bases. The DNA matches TRBJ2-5 better at its end, which makes the J call doubtful. This CDR3 is 15 amino acids long. Germline CDR1 reads ENHRY; CDR2 reads SYGVKD. The DNA for the CDR3 is TGTGCCATCGCCTATGGTGTGGGGACTACCGAGACCCAGTACTTC. This encodes CAIAYGVGTTETQYF.

This clonotype showed up just a few times. The chain couples TRBV20-1 to TRBJ2-3; D call uncertain. CDR1 is DFQATT, CDR2 SNEGSKA, per germline (reference sequence). Trimming shortened V by 5 bases and J by 2 bases, and 5 bases separated the two germline ends. The CDR3 totals 11 residues. The CDR3 protein is CSAFVTDTQYF. In DNA, the CDR3 is TGCAGTGCTTTCGTCACAGATACGCAGTATTTT.

The chain has TRBV27 and TRBJ2-5; no definite D call. CDR1 and CDR2 from the germline V gene are MNHEY and SMNVEV (reference sequence). V lost 10 bases and J lost 2, with 2 bases in between. The CDR3 contains 9 residues. CDR3 bases: TGTGCCACGCAAGAGACCCAGTACTTC. Protein sequence: CATQETQYF.

V gene TRBV7-2 combines with J gene TRBJ1-2; tentatively, D is TRBD1 (6 bases). The V end was cut by 7 bases, the J end by 4 bases, with 16 bases between. The CDR3 loop spans 14 amino acids. Germline CDR1 is SGHTA and CDR2 is FQGNSA. The CDR3 region is CASNQRGRGYGYTF. CDR3 nucleotide sequence: TGTGCCAGCAACCAACGGGGCAGGGGCTATGGCTACACCTTC.

This chain joins TRBV10-3 and TRBJ1-3, with D uncertain. Germline assignment: CDR1 ENHRY and CDR2 SYGVKD. Trimming shortened V by 8 bases and J by 4 bases, and 12 bases separated the two germline ends. The CDR3 sequence is 13 residues long. The CDR3 DNA sequence: TGTGCCATCTCGGGTTTTTCAGGAAACACCATATATTTT. The encoded protein is CAISGFSGNTIYF.

V is TRBV5-1 and J is TRBJ1-1; D ambiguous. The CDR3 loop spans 13 amino acids. The V and J ends lost 4 bases and 3 bases respectively, with 10 bases between them. Per germline, CDR1 SGHRS and CDR2 YFSETQ. CDR3 DNA: TGCGCCAGCAGCCCCCCCTGGGACACTGAAGCTTTCTTT. It yields the protein CASSPPWDTEAFF.

This clonotype was recorded a few times. The rearrangement uses TRBV15 and TRBJ2-3, with 7 bases matching TRBD1. From germline, CDR1 is LNHNV and CDR2 YYDKDF (reference sequence). V was clipped by 4 bases and J by 0 bases; unmatched bases: 4. The CDR3 consists of 15 residues. This CDR3 reads CATSKNRGSTDTQYF. CDR3 DNA sequence: TGTGCCACCAGCAAAAACAGGGGTAGCACAGATACGCAGTATTTT.

This sequence joins TRBV7-2 and TRBJ2-1; D uncertain. Germline CDR1 is SGHTA and CDR2 is FQGNSA. The V and J ends lost 5 bases and 7 bases respectively, with 21 bases between them. The CDR3 loop spans 16 amino acids. CDR3 loop: CASSLTWAAAANEQFF. In DNA, the CDR3 is TGTGCCAGCAGCCTTACTTGGGCTGCGGCGGCGAATGAGCAGTTCTTC.

The chain combines TRBV12-3 or TRBV12-4 with TRBJ2-3, with D hard to call. V lost 0 bases and J lost 2, with 6 bases in between. CDR3 length equals 14 residues. The CDR3 spells CASSLAQNTDTQYF. CDR3 coding DNA: TGTGCCAGCAGTTTAGCCCAAAACACAGATACGCAGTATTTT.